Shown below are 17 T cell receptor beta chains from a single sample sequenced in a study of T cell repertoires in cytomegalovirus infection. TCRdb analysed the reads with MiXCR anew, one entry per CDR3 protein. In the table there are over 150,000 distinct CDR3 sequences, about 18% of which are singletons. Sequenced material: CD8+ T cells from PBMCs. The receptors here all came from a human donor in good health (CMV status not recorded). Some clones in this sample may be carry-over from other donors' samples.

The rearrangement joins TRBV2 to TRBJ2-7; TRBD1 aligns across 9 bases. Germline V CDR1 and CDR2: SNHLY, FYNNEI. The length of the CDR3 is 10 residues. The V and J ends lost 6 bases and 9 bases, in that order; junction bases with no gene match: 0. In DNA form, the CDR3 reads TGTGCCAGCAGGGGACAGGGGCAGTACTTC. Translation gives CASRGQGQYF.

The rearrangement uses TRBV12-3 or TRBV12-4 and TRBJ1-2; D perhaps matches TRBD1 (5 bases). The CDR3 sequence is 12 residues long. V lost 3 bases to trimming and J lost 13 bases, with 15 bases between them. CDR3 in amino acids: CASSFEQAQGTF. The CDR3 DNA is TGTGCCAGCAGTTTTGAACAGGCCCAGGGCACCTTC.

In DNA, the CDR3 is TGTGCCAGCAGTTTATCGTGGGGGTTCACCGGGGAGCTGTTTTTT. Protein product: CASSLSWGFTGELFF. This chain uses TRBV27 with TRBJ2-2, with D perhaps given as TRBD1 or TRBD2 (5 bases each). The CDR3 is made up of 15 amino acids. Per germline, CDR1 MNHEY and CDR2 SMNVEV (reference sequence). Trimming removed 0 bases from V and 4 bases from J, with 9 bases in between.

The chain has TRBV7-9 and TRBJ2-7; D unresolved. CDR3 size: 13 residues. CDR1 and CDR2 from the germline V gene are SEHNR and FQNEAQ (reference sequence). V was trimmed by 4 bases and J by 4 bases, leaving 11 bases between them. The CDR3 coding sequence is TGTGCCAGCAGCTCACCAGACCCTTACGAGCAGTACTTC. Its translation is CASSSPDPYEQYF.

This clonotype was observed a handful of times. The chain combines TRBV12-5 with TRBJ1-2; no firm D call. CDR3 length: 15 amino acids. The V end was cut by 1 base, the J end by 2 bases, with 11 bases between. CDR1 is LGHNT, CDR2 FRNRAP, per germline. The CDR3 DNA reads as TGTGCTAGTGGTTTGGGGGCAGGCGACAACTATGGCTACACCTTC. It codes for CASGLGAGDNYGYTF.

This clonotype was found a few times. CDR3 DNA sequence: TGCGCCAGCAGTGCGCTACTGATCAGGGATGAAGGCTCCTACAGGGATGAAGGCTACACCTTC. Translated, it gives CASSALLIRDEGSYRDEGYTF. The genes are TRBV10-2 and TRBJ1-2, with D possibly being TRBD1 (6 bases). V lost 4 bases and J 8 bases, leaving 38 bases between the germline ends. Germline CDR1 is WSHSY and CDR2 is SAAADI. The CDR3 has 21 amino acids.

In this sample, this clonotype is medium-sized. The J gene is TRBJ2-3, the V gene TRBV7-2; 7 bases are shared with TRBD2. Germline V gene sequence: CDR1 SGHTA, CDR2 FQGNSA. V trimming: 4 bases; J trimming: 1 base; junction bases outside the gene matches: 8. The CDR3 runs 16 residues. The CDR3 sequence is CASSWRGSGGTDTQYF. The CDR3 nucleotides are TGTGCCAGCAGCTGGAGGGGCAGCGGGGGCACAGATACGCAGTATTTT.

The chain links TRBV12-3 or TRBV12-4 to TRBJ2-2; the match to TRBD2 covers 7 bases. V dropped 8 bases and J dropped 4; count of bases not matched to a gene: 4. The CDR3 sequence is 13 residues long. CDR3 sequence reads: CASDGTITGELFF. The CDR3 DNA is TGTGCCAGCGACGGGACTATCACCGGGGAGCTGTTTTTT.

This clonotype was seen a few times. The chain carries TRBV7-9 and TRBJ1-2; tentative D call: TRBD1 (6 bases). Trimming left V 4 bases short and J 5 bases short, with 20 bases between. This CDR3 has 16 residues. The V gene's germline CDR1 is SEHNR and CDR2 FQNEAQ (reference sequence). The CDR3 region has the DNA TGTGCCAGCAGCTCCCGGCCCGTGGGGGGGCAATATGGCTACACCTTC. Translating it yields CASSSRPVGGQYGYTF.

The rearrangement uses TRBV2 and TRBJ1-2; D is undetermined. The germline V gene encodes CDR1 SNHLY and CDR2 FYNNEI. V was clipped by 3 bases and J by 0 bases, with 11 bases between them. This CDR3 contains 15 residues. DNA of the CDR3: TGTGCCAGCAGTGATACACCGAACCCTAACTATGGCTACACCTTC. This encodes CASSDTPNPNYGYTF.

The rearrangement joins TRBV7-2 to TRBJ1-5; D unresolved. There are 15 residues in the CDR3. V dropped 1 base and J dropped 3 bases, with 10 bases sitting between them. The germline V gene encodes CDR1 SGHTA and CDR2 FQGNSA. CDR3 region: CASSLDRNFNQPQHF. Written as DNA, the CDR3 is TGTGCCAGCAGCTTAGATAGGAATTTCAATCAGCCCCAGCATTTT.

Details on this clonotype: Sequence at one end of the junction differs from germline and may be a read error. This chain joins TRBV7-2 and TRBJ1-2; 7 positions match TRBD1. CDR1 SGHTA and CDR2 FQGNSA come from the germline V gene. The CDR3 totals 13 residues. CDR3 DNA: TGTGCCAGCAGCTTAAGGGGCCGCCGGGACAGAGTCTTC. As protein: CASSLRGRRDRVF.

This clonotype appeared a few times. CDR3 amino acids: CASSQDESQVRLLSTNEKLFF. For the CDR3, the DNA is TGCGCCAGCAGCCAAGATGAGAGCCAGGTGCGCCTCCTTTCAACTAATGAAAAACTGTTTTTT. The chain carries TRBV4-1 and TRBJ1-4; no reliable D call. The CDR3 spans 21 residues. Germline CDR1 MGHRA, CDR2 YSYEKL. The germline V and J ends were trimmed by 0 bases and 0 bases, with 23 bases remaining between them.

The J gene is TRBJ2-1, the V gene TRBV20-1, with TRBD2 matching 7 bases. Germline V gene sequence: CDR1 DFQATT, CDR2 SNEGSKA (reference sequence). The CDR3 sequence is 15 residues long. The ends lost 1 base at V and 5 bases at J; junction bases unmatched: 8. The CDR3 DNA follows: TGCAGTGCTAGAGCAGATGAAGGACTAGACAATGAGCAGTTCTTC. It codes for CSARADEGLDNEQFF.

This clonotype was found a few times. This chain connects TRBV6-2 or TRBV6-3 to TRBJ2-1, with D unresolved. Germline V lookup: CDR1 MNHEY, CDR2 SVGEGT. V dropped 4 bases and J dropped 6 bases, with 13 bases sitting between them. There are 14 residues in the CDR3. Written as DNA, the CDR3 is TGTGCCAGCAGTTTTTCCACCCGTACCAATGAGCAGTTCTTC. Amino acid sequence: CASSFSTRTNEQFF.

A few counts support this clonotype. J is TRBJ2-7 and V is TRBV7-8; 12 nucleotides agree with TRBD2. Germline loops: CDR1 SGHVS, CDR2 FQNEAQ. CDR3 length: 16 residues. Trimming at V came to 1 base and at J to 2 bases, leaving 3 bases not matched to a gene. As DNA, the CDR3 is TGTGCCAGCAGCTTAGAACTAGCGGGGGGCACCTACGAGCAGTACTTC. Its protein product is CASSLELAGGTYEQYF.

The table lists this clonotype with a count of one. The chain joins TRBV5-6 to TRBJ1-6; 11 positions match TRBD1. The V gene end was trimmed by 4 bases and the J gene end by 10 bases; junction bases not matched to a gene: 7. CDR1 is SGHDT, CDR2 YYEEEE, per germline. The CDR3 extends over 15 amino acids. The CDR3 nucleotides read TGTGCCAGCAGCAGCCGGACAGGGGGCGACTCACCCCTCCACTTT. Encoded protein: CASSSRTGGDSPLHF.